The clone carrying this T cell receptor (beta chain) was seen more than once but under ten times. Its antigen remains unknown. Assay: immunoSEQ multiplex PCR; the TCRdb copy retains only in-frame clones and omits some. The table shows about 110,000 clones, with around 90% occurring only once. This sample was included in a study of T cell responses to AZD1222 COVID-19 vaccine. The overall study: Second-dose intervals of approximately 4 or approximately 12 weeks were pooled. Study findings and constraints: In the spike-specific TCR repertoire, nearly half reportedly target unmutated variant regions. Seropositive at baseline were only a handful of AZD1222 recipients.

The sequenced sample was peripheral blood, obtained on day 0 of AZD1222 vaccination. This receptor was taken from an adult in good health.

CDR3 in DNA: TGTGCCTGGAGTTGGGGGAGGTCGTACGAGCAGTACTTC. Translated: CAWSWGRSYEQYF. The chain couples TRBV30 to TRBJ2-7, with D perhaps TRBD2 (6 bases). CDR3 length equals 13 residues. The V gene lost 2 bases and the J gene lost 4 bases, with 12 bases spanning the gap. The germline V gene has CDR1 GTSNPN and CDR2 SVGIG (reference sequence).